This entry is about one TCR beta chain. This clonotype was observed once. What antigen it recognizes has not been identified. No qualities accompany the bases; no much larger clone lies one base away. A solitary read yields weak support. The record originates from a study of T cell repertoires in cytomegalovirus infection (dated by TCRdb to the late 2010s). In the study overall: The peptide stimulations were aimed at well-studied HLA-B-restricted epitopes as well as recently identified HLA-C-restricted CMV epitopes, whose presentation resists viral immunomodulation. Donor HLA type was relevant to the analysis, because carriage of CMV infection together with the matching HLA type was indicated by public TCR beta signatures. The paper as a whole reports these results and caveats: The ex vivo response was dominated by HLA-C-restricted CMV-specific TCR beta clonotypes, and the single most frequent clonotype in two of eight donors was supplied by these HLA-C-restricted clonotypes. In both this cohort and an independent roughly 350-donor cohort, the cumulative frequency of public TCR beta family members distinguished carriers of CMV infection plus the relevant HLA type.

The sample's treatment or condition label, decoded: in vitro stimulation with specific CMV peptide epitopes to enrich CMV-specific T cells. Trimming at the junction amounts to 4 bases on V and 3 bases on J, and the germline ends lie 10 bases apart. CDR1 and CDR2, per the germline V gene, are SGHTA and FQGNSA. The CDR3 measures 13 amino acids from cysteine to phenylalanine. The CDR3 DNA has 39 bases and is translated from base 1. The sequencing machine was an Illumina HiSeq 1500. TCRdb reworked the public reads: Q25 trimming with fastp, MiXCR clone assembly, productive beta chains retained. Records with the same CDR3 protein are collapsed into one entry carrying the most frequent genes and DNA. The sample table contains approximately 74,000 distinct CDR3 sequences; only one count was recorded for around 37% of them. The ten top clones hold 85% to 95% of the sample.

In this chain, TRBV7-2 is recombined with TRBJ2-7; the D segment could be TRBD1, given 7 matching bases. This sample comprised CD8+ T cells from cultured PBMCs, obtained from culture after CMV antigen stimulation. The sequence came from a human donor in good health (CMV status not recorded). Some clones in this sample may be carry-over from other donors' samples. The CDR3: CASSWGDSYEQYF. The nucleotide sequence reads TGTGCCAGCAGCTGGGGGGACAGCTACGAGCAGTACTTC.